What follows are 27 T cell receptor beta chains derived from one specimen sequenced in a study of T cell responses to AZD1222 COVID-19 vaccine. Some clones are missing from TCRdb's copy, which holds only in-frame ones; the method was immunoSEQ multiplex PCR. In the table there are about 150,000 clones, nearly 90% of which are singletons. Material: peripheral blood, obtained on day 0 of AZD1222 vaccination. The receptors come from an adult in good health.

The V and J genes are TRBV9 and TRBJ1-6, with D possibly matching TRBD1 (5 bases). The CDR3 is 15 residues long. Deletions cut 4 bases from V and 3 bases from J, with 11 bases between. Germline V gene data show CDR1 as SGDLS and CDR2 as YYNGEE. The CDR3 reads CASSFWDLYNSPLHF. The CDR3 coding sequence is TGTGCCAGCAGCTTCTGGGACCTCTATAATTCACCCCTCCACTTT.

This sequence joins TRBV10-3 and TRBJ1-1; TRBD1 agrees at 7 bases. The length of the CDR3 is 12 residues. The ends lost 9 bases at V and 1 base at J; junction bases unmatched: 2. In germline, CDR1 is ENHRY, CDR2 SYGVKD. CDR3: CAMSGGNTEAFF. In nucleotides, the CDR3 is TGTGCCATGTCAGGGGGGAACACTGAAGCTTTCTTT.

V and J are TRBV11-2 and TRBJ2-5; D might be TRBD2 (5 bases). CDR3 length: 17 amino acids. With 1 base removed from V and 5 bases from J, the gap between germline ends came to 20 bases. Germline CDR1 is SGHAT and CDR2 is FQNNGV. CDR3 in DNA: TGTGCCAGCAGCTTAGGTTCTCGGGGTACAAACGGGGAGACCCAGTACTTC. Protein: CASSLGSRGTNGETQYF.

The CDR3 sequence: CASYTGLNTGELFF. CDR3 coding DNA: TGTGCCAGTTACACCGGGCTTAACACCGGGGAGCTGTTTTTT. J is TRBJ2-2 and V is TRBV18; no clear D. The V and J ends lost 9 bases and 2 bases respectively, with 13 bases between them. The CDR3 loop spans 14 amino acids. Germline CDR1 is KGHSH and CDR2 is LQKENI.

The V call is TRBV10-1, the J call TRBJ1-1, with D possibly TRBD1 on 5 matching bases. Germline V gives CDR1 WNHNN, CDR2 SYGVQD (reference sequence). The CDR3 has 12 residues. V dropped 2 bases and J dropped 10 bases, with 11 bases sitting between them. CDR3 coding DNA: TGCGCCAGCAGTGAGACAGGCAGTGCAGCTTTCTTT. Protein product: CASSETGSAAFF.

The chain links TRBV7-8 to TRBJ1-1; unclear D gene. The CDR3 length is 13 residues. CDR1 and CDR2 (germline): SGHVS, FQNEAQ. Trimming took off 3 bases at V and 1 base at J, with 6 bases between the two ends. CDR3 in amino acids: CASSFGRNTEAFF. The DNA for the CDR3 is TGTGCCAGCAGCTTTGGTAGGAACACTGAAGCTTTCTTT.

The chain couples TRBV28 to TRBJ1-1; D remains unclear. This CDR3 region has 12 residues. The germline V and J ends were trimmed by 1 base and 10 bases, with 10 bases remaining between them. Germline V gives CDR1 MDHEN, CDR2 SYDVKM. The CDR3 region is CASSLSRGGAFF. DNA for the CDR3: TGTGCCAGCAGTTTATCTCGGGGAGGAGCTTTCTTT.

The V call is TRBV10-3, the J call TRBJ2-7; TRBD1 matches 7 bases. CDR1 and CDR2 (germline): ENHRY, SYGVKD. CDR3 length equals 14 residues. V lost 6 bases and J lost 2; bases outside the gene matches: 7. The CDR3 sequence is CAIRGTDDAYEQYF. DNA of the CDR3: TGTGCCATCAGAGGGACAGACGACGCCTACGAGCAGTACTTC.

V and J are TRBV19 and TRBJ2-6; D is unresolved. This CDR3 is 16 amino acids long. With 3 bases removed from V and 0 bases from J, the gap between germline ends came to 9 bases. The germline gives CDR1 LNHDA, CDR2 SQIVND (reference sequence). The CDR3 spells CASSIRPNSGANVLTF. CDR3 bases: TGTGCCAGTAGTATCCGACCGAACTCTGGGGCCAACGTCCTGACTTTC.

The count of this clone is one. This chain uses TRBV4-3 with TRBJ2-1; 9 positions agree with TRBD2. This CDR3 spans 17 amino acids. The ends lost 2 bases at V and 5 bases at J; junction bases unmatched: 10. Germline CDR1 and CDR2: LGHNA and YSLEER. CDR3 sequence reads: CASSQKWTAGGNNEQFF. CDR3 nucleotides: TGCGCCAGCAGCCAAAAGTGGACAGCGGGGGGTAACAATGAGCAGTTCTTC.

V and J are TRBV7-2 and TRBJ1-2; 7 nucleotides align to TRBD1. This CDR3 has 13 amino acids. Germline V CDR1 and CDR2: SGHTA, FQGNSA. V lost 1 base, J lost 8 bases, and 4 bases stayed unmatched. The CDR3 DNA reads TGTGCCAGCAGCTTAGTTTCAGGGGGAGGCTACACCTTC. Amino acid sequence: CASSLVSGGGYTF.

This clone was observed a few times. The rearrangement links TRBV5-1 to TRBJ2-7, with 7 positions matching TRBD2. This CDR3 is built from 15 residues. CDR1 is SGHRS and CDR2 is YFSETQ in the germline V gene. The junction had 3 bases not matched to a gene; V was cut back by 0 bases and J by 0 bases. The CDR3 loop is CASSLVAGDSYEQYF. CDR3 nucleotides: TGCGCCAGCAGCTTGGTGGCGGGAGACTCCTACGAGCAGTACTTC.

Here the CDR3 reads CATSRATGGNEQFF. In nucleotides, the CDR3 is TGTGCCACCAGCAGAGCGACAGGGGGCAATGAGCAGTTCTTC. The rearrangement joins TRBV15 to TRBJ2-1; TRBD1 agrees at 9 bases. From germline, CDR1 is LNHNV and CDR2 YYDKDF (reference sequence). The V and J ends lost 1 base and 6 bases, in that order; junction bases with no gene match: 1. CDR3 length: 14 residues.

This clone was counted a single time. The V and J genes are TRBV12-5 and TRBJ2-2, with D possibly matching TRBD1 (6 bases). Germline CDR1 and CDR2: LGHNT and FRNRAP. This CDR3 has 17 residues. V lost 6 bases to trimming and J lost 0 bases, with 17 bases between them. In DNA form, the CDR3 reads TGTGCTAGTGGGGCCCCTACAGGGTTCGCGAACACCGGGGAGCTGTTTTTT. This encodes CASGAPTGFANTGELFF.

This sequence joins TRBV11-2 and TRBJ1-1; no clear D. The CDR3 has 14 residues. V was pared by 1 base and J by 8 bases, with 14 bases between. The germline V gene encodes CDR1 SGHAT and CDR2 FQNNGV. Written as DNA, the CDR3 is TGTGCCAGCAGCTTAGGCTTCAGGTTAGAGGAAGCTTTCTTT. Translated: CASSLGFRLEEAFF.

The V and J genes are TRBV5-4 and TRBJ2-5; D unresolved. Germline CDR1 and CDR2: SGHNT and YYREEE (reference sequence). V shed 4 bases and J shed 4 bases, with 17 bases lying between them. This CDR3 contains 15 residues. The CDR3 nucleotides read TGTGCCAGCAGCCCCCGGTACGGAATGGGAGAGACCCAGTACTTC. Its translation is CASSPRYGMGETQYF.

The genes are TRBV6-5 and TRBJ2-2; 7 nucleotides agree with TRBD1. The CDR3 extends over 14 amino acids. V trimming: 7 bases; J trimming: 4 bases; junction bases outside the gene matches: 6. CDR1 is MNHEY and CDR2 is SVGAGI in the germline V gene. The CDR3: CASKDRVGTGELFF. The CDR3 nucleotides are TGTGCCAGCAAAGACAGGGTGGGCACCGGGGAGCTGTTTTTT.

V usage is TRBV5-5 and J usage is TRBJ2-3, with D perhaps TRBD1 or TRBD2 (6 bases each). Trimming removed 3 bases at V and 0 bases at J, with 14 bases between. Germline lookup yields CDR1 SGHKS and CDR2 YYEKEE (reference sequence). CDR3 length: 16 amino acids. CDR3 amino acids: CASSYQLGGSTDTQYF. The CDR3 DNA reads TGTGCCAGCAGCTACCAATTGGGGGGCAGCACAGATACGCAGTATTTT.

The chain carries TRBV5-4 and TRBJ1-2; D uncertain. Germline CDR1 SGHNT, CDR2 YYREEE (reference sequence). The CDR3 loop spans 14 amino acids. V was shortened by 1 base and J by 3 bases, with 10 bases between the two germline ends. As DNA, the CDR3 is TGTGCCAGCAGCTTGTCCGTTGGAGACTATGGCTACACCTTC. Its protein is CASSLSVGDYGYTF.

J is TRBJ1-1 and V is TRBV2, with no clear D. The V end was cut by 8 bases, the J end by 2 bases, with 9 bases between. CDR1 is SNHLY and CDR2 is FYNNEI in the germline V gene. This CDR3 contains 12 residues. As DNA, the CDR3 is TGTGCCAGCCAGGTCTCTAACACTGAAGCTTTCTTT. Its translation is CASQVSNTEAFF.

The chain is built from TRBV7-6 and TRBJ2-7; D is possibly TRBD2 (6 bases). V was pared by 5 bases and J by 2 bases, with 13 bases between. CDR1 SGHVS and CDR2 FNYEAQ come from the germline V gene. The CDR3 is 14 amino acids. CDR3 amino acids: CASSAGTATYEQYF. CDR3 in DNA: TGTGCCAGCAGCGCCGGGACTGCCACCTACGAGCAGTACTTC.

The chain recombines TRBV5-1 with TRBJ1-6; possible D gene TRBD1, 5 bases. CDR1 SGHRS and CDR2 YFSETQ come from the germline V gene. The CDR3 runs to 16 residues. V was cut by 4 bases and J by 9 bases, with 20 bases left in between. The CDR3 bases are TGCGCCAGCAGCCCCCAGGGCCCTCAGACGGCTTCACCCCTCCACTTT. It codes for CASSPQGPQTASPLHF. The variable domain in full, with the rest retrieved from reference TRBV5-1 and TRBJ1-6, is KAGVTQTPRYLIKTRGQQVTLSCSPISGHRSVSWYQQTPGQGLQFLFEYFSETQRNKGNFPGRFSGRQFSNSRSEMNVSTLELGDSALYLCASSPQGPQTASPLHFGNGTRLTVT.

The CDR3 coding sequence is TGTGCCAGCAGTTTGAGGAACTATGGCTACACCTTC. Its translation is CASSLRNYGYTF. J is TRBJ1-2 and V is TRBV28; D gene unclear. Germline values: CDR1 MDHEN, CDR2 SYDVKM. V dropped 3 bases and J dropped 2 bases, with 4 bases sitting between them. The CDR3 is 12 residues long.

J is TRBJ1-2 and V is TRBV7-9, with 7 bases matching TRBD1. Germline CDR1 is SEHNR and CDR2 is FQNEAQ (reference sequence). The CDR3 runs 15 residues. The V and J ends lost 5 bases and 6 bases, in that order; junction bases with no gene match: 12. The CDR3 region is CASSVRGRRRDGYTF. CDR3 sequence (DNA): TGTGCCAGCAGCGTGAGGGGGCGCAGGAGAGATGGCTACACCTTC.

The rearrangement uses TRBV6-5 and TRBJ2-1, with 9 bases fitting TRBD1. The J segment lost 6 bases and the V segment lost 6 bases, leaving 6 bases of the junction unmatched. CDR1 and CDR2 (germline): MNHEY, SVGAGI. The CDR3 covers 14 residues. For the CDR3, the DNA is TGTGCCAGCAGCCGGGACAGGGCCTCCAATGAGCAGTTCTTC. It is translated as CASSRDRASNEQFF.

The chain recombines TRBV6-5 with TRBJ2-3; D possibly corresponds to TRBD2 (6 bases). The CDR3 loop spans 15 amino acids. The V gene lost 5 bases and the J gene lost 0 bases, with 12 bases spanning the gap. Germline-derived CDR1 and CDR2 are MNHEY and SVGAGI. CDR3 sequence: CASSRLGSSTDTQYF. The CDR3 nucleotides read TGTGCCAGCAGTAGACTAGGTTCTAGCACAGATACGCAGTATTTT.

The J gene is TRBJ1-1, the V gene TRBV27, with D tentatively TRBD1 (6 bases). This CDR3 is built from 15 residues. The V and J ends lost 9 bases and 0 bases respectively, with 17 bases between them. CDR1 MNHEY and CDR2 SMNVEV come from the germline V gene (reference sequence). CDR3 DNA sequence: TGTGCCAGTAAAGGACAGCCGCTCATGAACACTGAAGCTTTCTTT. It yields the protein CASKGQPLMNTEAFF.